Below, 20 T cell receptor beta chains from the same sample are listed, as sequenced in a study of T cells in Graves' hyperthyroidism and ophthalmopathy. RNA transcripts were the template for amplifying TCR beta CDR3 regions. The study used the HTBI primer set for a first-round RT-PCR of the TCR CDR3. TCRdb analysed the multiplex PCR reads with MiXCR anew, one entry per CDR3 protein. The table lists under 550,000 distinct CDR3 sequences, about an eighth of them singletons. Input material: blood. These receptors all come from a woman in her late teens or twenties with Graves' hyperthyroidism.

This chain joins TRBV9 and TRBJ2-7; D call uncertain. The germline V and J ends were trimmed by 0 bases and 3 bases, with 13 bases remaining between them. Looked up from germline, CDR1 is SGDLS and CDR2 is YYNGEE. The CDR3 totals 15 residues. This CDR3 reads CASSVDPGTDYEQYF. As DNA, the CDR3 is TGTGCCAGCAGCGTAGATCCCGGAACCGACTACGAGCAGTACTTC.

This chain connects TRBV7-3 to TRBJ2-2; D possibly corresponds to TRBD2 (6 bases). This CDR3 has 16 residues. Germline V gene lookup returns CDR1 SGHTA and CDR2 FQGTGA. Trimming left V 2 bases short and J 1 base short, with 11 bases between. The CDR3 bases are TGTGCCAGCAGCTTATTCGGGGGAGAGAACACCGGGGAGCTGTTTTTT. Its translation is CASSLFGGENTGELFF. Complete variable domain (other parts from reference TRBV7-3 and TRBJ2-2): GAGVSQTPSNKVTEKGKYVELRCDPISGHTALYWYRQSLGQGPEFLIYFQGTGAADDSGLPNDRFFAVRPEGSVSTLKIQRTERGDSAVYLCASSLFGGENTGELFFGEGSRLTVL.

Ten or more counts support this clonotype. The V and J genes are TRBV12-3 or TRBV12-4 and TRBJ1-1; D not certain. V was pared by 6 bases and J by 5 bases, with 10 bases between. The CDR3 sequence is 12 residues long. CDR3 loop: CASSDLGTEAFF. As DNA, the CDR3 is TGTGCCAGCAGCGACCTTGGGACTGAAGCTTTCTTT.

This clonotype was observed at least ten times. The gene calls are TRBV5-6 and TRBJ1-6; D unclear. With 2 bases removed from V and 7 bases from J, the gap between germline ends came to 10 bases. The V gene's germline CDR1 is SGHDT and CDR2 YYEEEE. The CDR3 extends over 14 amino acids. CDR3 bases: TGTGCCAGCAGCTTTAGGGCAGTGAATTCACCCCTCCACTTT. Its translation is CASSFRAVNSPLHF.

This clonotype was recorded many times. The chain combines TRBV19 with TRBJ2-7, with 10 bases matching TRBD2. Germline CDR1 and CDR2: LNHDA and SQIVND (reference sequence). V dropped 6 bases and J dropped 4; count of bases not matched to a gene: 6. The CDR3 is made up of 14 amino acids. CDR3 sequence reads: CASRGAGGPYEQYF. CDR3 bases: TGTGCCAGTAGGGGAGCGGGAGGGCCGTACGAGCAGTACTTC.

In this sample, this clonotype turned up many times. This sequence joins TRBV30 and TRBJ2-7, with a weak D call TRBD1 (6 bases). V lost 0 bases, J lost 0 bases, and 18 bases lay in between. The length of the CDR3 is 17 residues. Germline CDR1 reads GTSNPN; CDR2 reads SVGIG (reference sequence). Here the CDR3 DNA reads TGTGCCTGGAGTGTATATTTCCTCGGACAGAGCTCCTACGAGCAGTACTTC. Amino acid sequence: CAWSVYFLGQSSYEQYF.

This clonotype was seen many times. This chain links TRBV28 with TRBJ2-1; 8 nucleotides line up with TRBD1. V lost 1 base, J lost 5 bases, and 1 base stayed unmatched. CDR1 is MDHEN, CDR2 SYDVKM, per germline. The CDR3 has 14 residues. DNA for the CDR3: TGTGCCAGCAGTTTATCGGACAGGGACAATGAGCAGTTCTTC. It encodes CASSLSDRDNEQFF.

This clonotype was found many times. The chain links TRBV28 to TRBJ2-3; 9 bases agree with TRBD1. Trimming took 5 bases from V and 5 from J; bases not matched to a gene: 14. CDR3 size: 17 residues. Germline loops: CDR1 MDHEN, CDR2 SYDVKM. CDR3 in amino acids: CASSLPGQGPSGDTQYF. The CDR3 bases are TGTGCCAGCAGTCTACCGGGACAGGGCCCCAGTGGAGATACGCAGTATTTT.

This clonotype was seen many times. This chain joins TRBV3-1 and TRBJ1-2; D not certain. The V and J ends lost 0 bases and 5 bases respectively, with 7 bases between them. The CDR3 runs 13 residues. Germline CDR1 and CDR2: LGHDT and YNNKEL (reference sequence). DNA for the CDR3: TGTGCCAGCAGCCAAGATGGCCCTTATGGCTACACCTTC. Amino acids: CASSQDGPYGYTF.

This clonotype was seen repeatedly, ten times or more. The chain combines TRBV12-3 or TRBV12-4 with TRBJ2-5; 7 nucleotides align to TRBD2. The junction had 1 base not matched to a gene; V was cut back by 3 bases and J by 0 bases. This CDR3 spans 14 amino acids. CDR3 residues: CASSLGTNQETQYF. The CDR3 nucleotides read TGTGCCAGCAGTTTGGGGACTAACCAAGAGACCCAGTACTTC.

This clonotype was counted many times. V usage is TRBV6-5 and J usage is TRBJ1-5, with a tentative D call TRBD1 (6 bases). The V gene lost 2 bases and the J gene lost 5 bases, with 16 bases spanning the gap. The CDR3 is 16 amino acids. The germline V gene has CDR1 MNHEY and CDR2 SVGAGI. The CDR3 region has the DNA TGTGCCAGCAGTTACGTGGGGGGGCGCGGGCATCAGCCCCAGCATTTT. This sequence encodes CASSYVGGRGHQPQHF.

V usage is TRBV7-9 and J usage is TRBJ1-4; D is perhaps TRBD1 (5 bases). CDR1 is SEHNR, CDR2 FQNEAQ, per germline (reference sequence). Trimming left V 4 bases short and J 7 bases short, with 25 bases between. The CDR3 has 18 residues. CDR3 in amino acids: CASSSRQNFGPDGEKLFF. Here the CDR3 DNA reads TGTGCCAGCAGCTCGCGACAGAATTTTGGCCCGGACGGTGAAAAACTGTTTTTT.

Notes on this clonotype: Sequence at one end of the junction differs from germline and may be a read error. The rearrangement uses TRBV28 and TRBJ2-7; 10 nucleotides match TRBD2. Germline V gene sequence: CDR1 MDHEN, CDR2 SYDVKM. The CDR3 totals 15 residues. The CDR3 DNA sequence: TGTGCCAGCGGGCCTAGCGGGAGCTTCTTCTACGAGCAGTACTTT. Amino acids: CASGPSGSFFYEQYF.

Ten or more counts support this clonotype. V gene TRBV28 combines with J gene TRBJ1-2, with 11 bases lining up with TRBD1. After removal of 5 bases from V and 7 bases from J, the junction contained 6 bases not matched to a gene. CDR1 and CDR2 from the germline V gene are MDHEN and SYDVKM. The CDR3 spans 14 residues. In nucleotides, the CDR3 is TGTGCCAGCAGTCCGGACAGGGGGCTCGGTGGCTACACCTTC. Translating gives CASSPDRGLGGYTF.

The sample holds many counts of this clonotype. This chain links TRBV6-2 or TRBV6-3 with TRBJ2-7, with TRBD2 matching 8 bases. Trimming at V came to 5 bases and at J to 7 bases, leaving 13 bases not matched to a gene. Germline CDR1 is MNHEY and CDR2 is SVGEGT. The CDR3 has 15 residues. The CDR3 DNA reads TGTGCCAGCAGTACCCCGGGACTAGGTCTAGGGGAGCAGTACTTC. Its translation: CASSTPGLGLGEQYF.

This clonotype was detected many times. CDR3 coding DNA: TGTGCCAGCAGATACCCTCACGGGACAGGGTACCAAGAGACCCAGTACTTC. Residues: CASRYPHGTGYQETQYF. The rearrangement uses TRBV28 and TRBJ2-5; 9 bases map to TRBD1. Germline V gene data show CDR1 as MDHEN and CDR2 as SYDVKM. This CDR3 region has 17 residues. V was pared by 6 bases and J by 0 bases, with 11 bases of the junction left unmatched.

This clonotype was seen repeatedly, ten times or more. This chain connects TRBV12-3 or TRBV12-4 to TRBJ2-7, with D tentatively TRBD1 (5 bases). The CDR3 loop spans 14 amino acids. Trimming stripped 1 base from V and 3 bases from J, with 10 bases between. CDR3 nucleotides: TGTGCCAGCAGTTTAGAACTCAGGGACTACGAGCAGTACTTC. Encoded protein: CASSLELRDYEQYF.

This clonotype was recorded a few times. The CDR3 coding sequence is TGTGCCAGCAGCAAGTCCGGGACAGGGGGAAACACCATATATTTT. It codes for CASSKSGTGGNTIYF. The V gene is TRBV9, the J gene TRBJ1-3, with 9 positions matching TRBD1. Germline CDR1 SGDLS, CDR2 YYNGEE. V lost 4 bases to trimming and J lost 4 bases; unmatched junction nucleotides: 6. The CDR3 is 15 residues long.

This clonotype showed up many times. This sequence joins TRBV10-3 and TRBJ2-7, with 10 positions matching TRBD1. The CDR3 runs to 18 residues. Germline V gene data show CDR1 as ENHRY and CDR2 as SYGVKD. After removal of 0 bases from V and 4 bases from J, the junction contained 12 bases not matched to a gene. DNA for the CDR3: TGTGCCATCAGTGAGTCGACAGGGGGCTCTAGGATAGAATACGAGCAGTACTTC. Translating gives CAISESTGGSRIEYEQYF.

This clonotype was picked up many times. The genes are TRBV7-8 and TRBJ2-3; 8 positions agree with TRBD2. Germline V lookup: CDR1 SGHVS, CDR2 FQNEAQ. The length of the CDR3 is 17 residues. J was trimmed by 3 bases and V by 1 base; bases with no gene match: 9. CDR3 residues: CASSLGWGTRGTDTQYF. In nucleotides, the CDR3 is TGTGCCAGCAGCTTAGGGTGGGGGACTAGGGGAACAGATACGCAGTATTTT.